This passage covers 2 T cell receptor beta chains from one sample sequenced in a study of blood T cell repertoires in COVID-19. Using immunoSEQ multiplex PCR, the repertoire was profiled, and TCRdb retains in-frame clones only, with some absent. The sample consists of 30,000 or so clones, more than 70% of them appearing once. Input material: peripheral blood. The origin of the receptors is a man older than 75 with active COVID-19.

The chain employs TRBV30 and TRBJ2-7; 8 bases agree with TRBD1. The germline CDR1 and CDR2 sequences are GTSNPN and SVGIG (reference sequence). The CDR3 consists of 15 residues. V trimming: 5 bases; J trimming: 6 bases; junction bases outside the gene matches: 15. This CDR3 is CAWGKSGTGPGEQYF. The DNA for the CDR3 is TGTGCCTGGGGTAAGTCCGGGACAGGTCCCGGCGAGCAGTACTTC.

The chain joins TRBV6-6 to TRBJ1-2; a weak D match, TRBD1 (5 bases). Germline CDR1 and CDR2: MNHNY and SVGAGI (reference sequence). The CDR3 sequence is 14 residues long. Trimming pared 3 bases from V and 6 bases from J, leaving 14 bases between. CDR3 DNA sequence: TGTGCCAGCAGTTATTTCGGGGGTTCGGATGGCTACACCTTC. It yields the protein CASSYFGGSDGYTF.